This T cell receptor (beta chain) was obtained from a study of blood T cell repertoires in COVID-19. Looking at the study overall: The origin of the acute and convalescent COVID-19 samples was the United States, Italy and Spain. PBMCs, B-cell-depleted T cells, or T cells were the source of the cDNA or gDNA that made up the material.

Authors' analysis steps: For nucleated cells, counts were estimated from reference gene primer amplification. Sequencing was performed with immunoSEQ multiplex PCR; in TCRdb, only in-frame clones are kept and a portion is missing. V and J calls and clone size are copied from that table; D and trimming were computed from the DNA. The data hold a few hundred thousand clones, with 70% to 90% observed a single time. Per the germline V gene, CDR1 is LNHDA and CDR2 is SQIVND (reference sequence). The CDR3 spans 13 residues. The germline V and J ends were trimmed by 6 bases and 5 bases, with 11 bases remaining between them.

The sequenced material came from peripheral blood. The chain links TRBV19 to TRBJ1-5; D perhaps matches TRBD1 (5 bases). This clonotype originated in a woman in her thirties or forties with acute or convalescent COVID-19. In nucleotides, the CDR3 is TGTGCCAGTAGGAAGCAGGGCGATCAGCCCCAGCATTTT. Protein: CASRKQGDQPQHF.